The 21 T cell receptor beta chains presented below share a single source sample, sequenced in a study of blood T cells in healthy people across ages. Next came a second PCR, run for about 6 to 12 cycles, which used a sample-barcoded 5' primer along with a J-beta primer mix. TCRdb used MiXCR to reprocess the 5' RACE reads, holding one entry per CDR3 protein. The sample includes 650,000 to 1,000,000 distinct CDR3 sequences, 36% of them seen just once. The sample taken for sequencing was blood. The source of these receptors is a man between 18 and 35 years old in good health.

This chain joins TRBV5-1 and TRBJ2-2; 8 bases are a match to TRBD2. The junction had 4 bases not matched to a gene; V was cut back by 3 bases and J by 6 bases. This CDR3 spans 14 amino acids. CDR1 SGHRS and CDR2 YFSETQ come from the germline V gene. CDR3 loop: CASSSAGGAGELFF. CDR3 bases: TGCGCCAGCAGCTCGGCCGGGGGGGCCGGGGAGCTGTTTTTT.

The V gene is TRBV14, the J gene TRBJ2-1; 11 nucleotides agree with TRBD2. CDR1 is SGHDN and CDR2 is FVKESK in the germline V gene. The CDR3 runs 18 residues. The trim removed 2 bases at V and 7 bases at J, leaving 13 bases unmatched. The CDR3 sequence: CASSQQLAGDPWSNEQFF. In DNA, the CDR3 is TGTGCCAGCAGCCAACAACTAGCGGGGGACCCCTGGAGTAATGAGCAGTTCTTC.

This clonotype was detected only a few times. The V call is TRBV6-2 or TRBV6-3, the J call TRBJ2-7; D assignment may be TRBD1 or TRBD2 (5 bases each). The CDR3 is 14 residues long. V lost 6 bases, J lost 11 bases, and 23 bases lay in between. Germline loops: CDR1 MNHEY, CDR2 SVGEGT. The CDR3 bases are TGTGCCAGCAGGAAAAATTCCCGGGGCTCTTCCGAGTACTTC. Translation: CASRKNSRGSSEYF.

The J gene is TRBJ1-4, the V gene TRBV4-2, with D perhaps matching TRBD1 (5 bases). In germline, CDR1 is LGHNA, CDR2 YNFKEQ. V lost 1 base, J lost 5 bases, and 14 bases lay in between. This CDR3 has 16 residues. The CDR3 DNA follows: TGTGCCAGCAGCCAAGTCTTTGGACGGGGGAATGAAAAACTGTTTTTT. Its protein product is CASSQVFGRGNEKLFF.

The chain recombines TRBV14 with TRBJ1-2, with D perhaps matching TRBD1 (5 bases). The CDR3 loop spans 13 amino acids. Germline CDR1 reads SGHDN; CDR2 reads FVKESK. Trimming removed 3 bases at V and 2 bases at J, with 7 bases between. The CDR3 spells CASSQSGNYGYTF. CDR3 coding DNA: TGTGCCAGCAGCCAGTCAGGGAACTATGGCTACACCTTC.

This chain joins TRBV7-9 and TRBJ2-2; 9 bases align to TRBD1. The CDR3 covers 16 residues. The germline V gene has CDR1 SEHNR and CDR2 FQNEAQ (reference sequence). With 1 base clipped from V and 3 bases from J, the junction kept 3 bases outside the gene matches. This CDR3 is CASSLDWTGDTGELFF. The CDR3, as DNA: TGTGCCAGCAGCTTAGACTGGACAGGGGACACCGGGGAGCTGTTTTTT.

This clonotype was counted only a few times. V is TRBV20-1 and J is TRBJ2-5; the D gene is possibly TRBD1 (6 bases). Germline loops: CDR1 DFQATT, CDR2 SNEGSKA (reference sequence). V gave up 0 bases and J gave up 11 bases, with 28 bases separating them. There are 17 residues in the CDR3. CDR3 bases: TGCAGTGCTAGAGATTCTAATAGGGGGAAAAATTACAATGAGCAGTACTTC. This codes for CSARDSNRGKNYNEQYF.

The gene calls are TRBV4-3 and TRBJ2-1; 8 nucleotides line up with TRBD1. The CDR3 sequence is 16 residues long. CDR1 and CDR2 (germline): LGHNA, YSLEER. With V trimmed by 0 bases and J by 6 bases, 7 bases remained unmatched. The CDR3 DNA reads as TGCGCCAGCAGCCAAGAGCTCAGGGGGCCCGGCAATGAGCAGTTCTTC. Protein: CASSQELRGPGNEQFF.

This clonotype has only one observation. V gene TRBV28 combines with J gene TRBJ2-1; D gene uncertain. The CDR3 is 17 residues long. V shed 2 bases and J shed 10 bases, with 24 bases lying between them. Germline CDR1 is MDHEN and CDR2 is SYDVKM. The DNA of the CDR3 is TGTGCCAGCAGTTTAGGATCCCAAGTCTCCTGGATAGGGGAGCAGTTCTTC. Protein product: CASSLGSQVSWIGEQFF.

This chain connects TRBV6-5 to TRBJ2-3; possible D gene TRBD1, 5 bases. Trimming removed 0 bases at V and 5 bases at J, with 12 bases between. This CDR3 is 15 amino acids long. Germline loops: CDR1 MNHEY, CDR2 SVGAGI. Written as DNA, the CDR3 is TGTGCCAGCAGTTACTCGAAGTGGGGCATAGATACGCAGTATTTT. It encodes CASSYSKWGIDTQYF.

V is TRBV28 and J is TRBJ2-1, with 10 nucleotides matching TRBD1. TRBJ2-7 explains the end of the DNA better; the J call may be wrong. Germline V gene sequence: CDR1 MDHEN, CDR2 SYDVKM. This CDR3 spans 17 amino acids. Here the CDR3 DNA reads TGTGCCAGCAGTTCCGGGACAGGGGAATTAGCCTACAATGAGCAGTACTTC. Translated, it gives CASSSGTGELAYNEQYF.

This clonotype showed up many times. The chain is built from TRBV20-1 and TRBJ1-2; D gene ambiguous. Per the germline V gene, CDR1 is DFQATT and CDR2 is SNEGSKA (reference sequence). The CDR3 covers 12 residues. V was cut by 3 bases and J by 9 bases, with 14 bases left in between. The chain's CDR3 is CSASRDLQSYTF. The DNA of the CDR3 is TGCAGTGCTAGTAGGGATCTCCAGAGCTACACCTTC.

The chain uses TRBV12-3 or TRBV12-4 and TRBJ2-3, with D tentatively TRBD2 (5 bases). The CDR3 is 14 amino acids. Trimming took off 5 bases at V and 15 bases at J, with 24 bases between the two ends. The CDR3 DNA reads as TGTGCCAGCAGTCTCGCCGTGAGGGCAGATACGGAATATTTT. This sequence encodes CASSLAVRADTEYF.

This rearrangement joins TRBV20-1 to TRBJ2-3, with 8 bases aligning to TRBD1. The CDR3 consists of 15 residues. Unmatched junction bases numbered 6, after V lost 1 base and J lost 3 bases. In germline, CDR1 is DFQATT, CDR2 SNEGSKA (reference sequence). CDR3 DNA: TGCAGTGCTAGAGGGGCCGACAGGGGTACAGATACGCAGTATTTT. As protein: CSARGADRGTDTQYF.

V usage is TRBV20-1 and J usage is TRBJ2-7; D might be TRBD1 (6 bases). Germline-derived CDR1 and CDR2 are DFQATT and SNEGSKA (reference sequence). The CDR3 sequence is 15 residues long. V was clipped by 3 bases and J by 1 base, with 16 bases between them. CDR3 sequence (DNA): TGCAGTGCTAGCGCATCCCTCACAGGGTCCTACGAGCAGTACTTC. This translates into CSASASLTGSYEQYF.

The gene calls are TRBV18 and TRBJ2-7; D is possibly TRBD1 (6 bases). CDR1 and CDR2 (germline): KGHSH, LQKENI. The CDR3 length is 14 residues. V gave up 4 bases and J gave up 5 bases, with 15 bases separating them. In nucleotides, the CDR3 is TGTGCCAGCTCACTTCGGACAGAATTCCACGAGCAGTACTTC. This translates into CASSLRTEFHEQYF.

The CDR3 coding sequence is TGCGCCAGCAGACGTCAGACAGGGGGCTCCTACGAGCAGTACTTC. This codes for CASRRQTGGSYEQYF. The chain combines TRBV5-1 with TRBJ2-7; 9 nucleotides match TRBD1. J gave up 0 bases and V 5 bases, and 6 bases lay outside the gene matches. Germline assignment: CDR1 SGHRS and CDR2 YFSETQ. This CDR3 comprises 15 residues.

The CDR3 coding sequence is TGCGCCAGCAGCTTGGCCCGGGAATACGAGCAGTACTTC. Translating gives CASSLAREYEQYF. The chain combines TRBV5-1 with TRBJ2-4, with a possible D match to TRBD2 (5 bases). The end of the DNA aligns better with TRBJ2-7, so the J call may be wrong. The CDR3 is 13 residues long. The germline CDR1 and CDR2 sequences are SGHRS and YFSETQ.

This clonotype was seen only once. At one end, the junction sequence differs from germline, possibly due to a read error. The gene calls are TRBV3-1 and TRBJ2-1; a possible D gene is TRBD1 (5 bases). The CDR3 length is 15 residues. CDR1 is LGHDT, CDR2 YNNKEL, per germline (reference sequence). The DNA for the CDR3 is TGTGCCAGCAGCCAACAGGGTAGCTCCTACGATGAGCAGTTCTTC. This codes for CASSQQGSSYDEQFF.

This clonotype was seen a handful of times. The V gene is TRBV4-1, the J gene TRBJ2-7, with a weak D call TRBD1 (6 bases). From germline, CDR1 is MGHRA and CDR2 YSYEKL. The CDR3 sequence is 15 residues long. Trimming took 4 bases from V and 2 from J, leaving 15 bases between them. CDR3 bases: TGCGCCAGCAGCCCCGGGACAAACGGGGCCTACGAGCAGTACTTC. It is translated as CASSPGTNGAYEQYF.

Worth noting for this clonotype: A much larger clonotype is one base distant, so this may be a read error. This chain joins TRBV7-2 and TRBJ2-1, with D perhaps matching TRBD2 (5 bases). The germline V gene encodes CDR1 SGHTA and CDR2 FQGNSA. This CDR3 is built from 14 residues. V was trimmed by 5 bases and J by 4 bases, leaving 12 bases between them. The CDR3 reads CASSRRSAYNEQFF. DNA of the CDR3: TGTGCCAGCAGCCGGAGGTCAGCATACAATGAGCAGTTCTTC.